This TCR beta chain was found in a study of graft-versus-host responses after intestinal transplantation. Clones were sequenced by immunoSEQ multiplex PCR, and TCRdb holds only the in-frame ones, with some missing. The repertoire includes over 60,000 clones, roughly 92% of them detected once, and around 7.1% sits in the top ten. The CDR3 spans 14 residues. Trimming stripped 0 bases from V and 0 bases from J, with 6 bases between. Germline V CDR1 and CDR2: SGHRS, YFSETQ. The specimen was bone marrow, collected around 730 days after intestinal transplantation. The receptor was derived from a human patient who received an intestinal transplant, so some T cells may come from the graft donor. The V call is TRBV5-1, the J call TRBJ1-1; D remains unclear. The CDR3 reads CASSLGQVNTEAFF. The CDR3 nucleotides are TGCGCCAGCAGCTTGGGTCAGGTGAACACTGAAGCTTTCTTT.